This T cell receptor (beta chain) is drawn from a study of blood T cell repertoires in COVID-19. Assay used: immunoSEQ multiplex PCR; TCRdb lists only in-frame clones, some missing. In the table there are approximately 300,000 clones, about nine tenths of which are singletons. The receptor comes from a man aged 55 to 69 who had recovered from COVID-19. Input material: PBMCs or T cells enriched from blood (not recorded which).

CDR3 DNA sequence: TGCAGCGTTGAGTCCAATAATGAAAAACTGTTTTTT. This encodes CSVESNNEKLFF. The V call is TRBV29-1, the J call TRBJ1-4; D not resolved. V dropped 3 bases and J dropped 4 bases, with 6 bases sitting between them. This CDR3 is built from 12 residues. Germline loops: CDR1 SQVTM, CDR2 ANQGSEA.